Listed here are 2 T cell receptor beta chains from one sample, sequenced in a study of shared T cell receptors in the human thymus. Sequenced by immunoSEQ multiplex PCR; TCRdb stores in-frame clones only, minus some. The sample has 650,000 to 950,000 clones, approximately 85% seen once. These data were likewise used in another study, on human thymus T cells.

The sequencing sample was made of thymocytes. The receptor set was obtained from a girl less than two years old with a congenital heart defect.

The V and J genes are TRBV10-3 and TRBJ2-7; 8 bases are a match to TRBD2. Germline V gene lookup returns CDR1 ENHRY and CDR2 SYGVKD. Trimming cost V 5 bases and J 2 bases; bases outside gene matches: 5. This CDR3 has 14 residues. The CDR3 region has the DNA TGTGCCATCAGTAAGGCGGGAGGAGCCTACGAGCAGTACTTC. Its translation is CAISKAGGAYEQYF.

J is TRBJ2-7 and V is TRBV30; 7 nucleotides match TRBD1. The CDR3 totals 14 residues. V lost 3 bases to trimming and J lost 4 bases; unmatched junction nucleotides: 9. Germline V gene lookup returns CDR1 GTSNPN and CDR2 SVGIG (reference sequence). CDR3 sequence (DNA): TGTGCCTGGAGGGATAGGGACAGTGGGTACGAGCAGTACTTC. Translated: CAWRDRDSGYEQYF.